This T cell receptor (beta chain) is drawn from a study of cytomegalovirus exposure and HLA in healthy donors. Notes on the study in general: A later analysis revealed that TCR association rates differed between HLA loci, peaking at DRB1 and bottoming out at HLA-C.

CDR1 is LNHDA and CDR2 is SQIVND in the germline V gene (reference sequence). Trimming removed 6 bases from V and 0 bases from J; junction bases left unmatched: 6. The CDR3 is made up of 16 amino acids. This PCR relied on a set of 60 Vbeta primers and 13 Jbeta primers. Method: immunoSEQ multiplex PCR; TCRdb's copy keeps in-frame clones and lacks some. The sample has about 89,000 clones, roughly four fifths seen once. Concerning this clone: As yet, its antigen is unknown.

The TCR sequence derives from a young man in good health and CMV-seronegative. The rearrangement joins TRBV19 to TRBJ2-3, with TRBD2 matching 10 bases. The sample comprised PBMCs. The CDR3 loop is CASSERGGSSTDTQYF. CDR3 coding DNA: TGTGCCAGTAGCGAGCGGGGGGGTTCTAGCACAGATACGCAGTATTTT.